The source of this T cell receptor beta chain is a study of cytomegalovirus exposure and HLA in healthy donors. The study's findings and limits: The study put some 150 TCR beta chains on its list as cytomegalovirus-associated. Testing in vitro showed a few CMV-associated chains specific for CMV antigens.

It was the approximately 130-subject validation cohort, separate from the roughly 700-subject first cohort, to which the donors belonged. Only in-frame clones appear in the TCRdb table, and some are missing; sequencing was by immunoSEQ multiplex PCR. Found here are 110,000 or so clones, approximately 88% of them singletons; the top ten hold about 1.7%. This clone was counted a single time. Its target is unknown. The clonotype originates from a man between 18 and 29 years old in good health and CMV-seronegative. The sequenced sample was PBMCs.

The CDR3 spells CASLSGVLETQYF. The CDR3 DNA is TGTGCCAGCCTTTCGGGGGTCTTAGAGACCCAGTACTTC. V and J are TRBV6-1 and TRBJ2-5; TRBD2 might be the D (6 bases). Germline V gene data show CDR1 as MNHNS and CDR2 as SASEGT. Trimming took 8 bases from V and 4 from J, leaving 14 bases between them. This CDR3 region has 13 residues.